This TCR beta chain stems from a study of CD8 T cells in Susac syndrome. The patients serving as multiple sclerosis controls were treatment-naive. They had stable or active relapsing-remitting disease and fulfilled revised McDonald criteria. The CDR3 sequence is 9 residues long. V lost 10 bases, J lost 5 bases, and 5 bases lay in between. Roughly 0.45 to 1 ug RNA was reverse transcribed with random hexamers. TCRdb reprocessed the immunoSEQ multiplex PCR reads with MiXCR, giving one entry per CDR3 protein. The sample includes 330,000 or so distinct CDR3 sequences, 70% to 90% of them seen just once. The chain has TRBV12-3 or TRBV12-4 and TRBJ1-2; D is unclear. The TCR originated in a human donor with multiple sclerosis. Sample: CD8+ T cells from PBMCs. This chain's CDR3 is CATGYGYTF. In nucleotides, the CDR3 is TGTGCCACCGGATATGGCTACACCTTC.